This is a list of T cell receptor beta chains from one sample in a study of shared clonotypes between healthy human individuals. Sequencing was performed with immunoSEQ multiplex PCR; in TCRdb, only in-frame clones are kept and a portion is missing. The sample comprises fewer than 130,000 clones, approximately 70% of which are singletons, and approximately 25% rests with the top ten. The source material was memory CD8+ T cells sorted from blood. These receptors were obtained from a woman in her thirties in good health. The CDR3 runs from the conserved cysteine through the conserved F or W. D genes are given only for firm matches. A row's size may be missing; if present it is once, few, many or a size class.

cdr3_aa	cdr3_nt	d_call	clone_size	j_call	v_call
CASSQSPAILELLF	TGTGCCAGCAGCCAATCCCCAGCGATTTTGGAGCTGCTTTTT	NA	NA	TRBJ2-2	TRBV4-2
CASSALPQGAGANVLTF	TGTGCCAGCAGTGCCCTTCCACAGGGAGCTGGGGCCAACGTCCTGACTTTC	NA	few	TRBJ2-6	TRBV25-1
CASSIKRKAGEEETQYF	TGTGCCAGTAGTATAAAGCGCAAAGCGGGAGAGGAGGAGACCCAGTACTTC	TRBD2	NA	TRBJ2-5	TRBV19
CASSETVNYGYTF	TGTGCCAGCAGTGAAACTGTCAACTATGGCTACACCTTC	NA	once	TRBJ1-2	TRBV6-1
CASSLNRVHSTDTQYF	TGTGCCAGCAGCCTCAACAGGGTCCACAGCACAGATACGCAGTATTTT	NA	NA	TRBJ2-3	TRBV9
CASSPGLAGDGEQYF	TGTGCCAGCAGCCCCGGACTAGCCGGAGACGGCGAGCAGTACTTC	TRBD2	NA	TRBJ2-7	TRBV4-2
CASSLISKAEQFF	TGTGCCAGCAGCTTGATCTCGAAGGCTGAGCAGTTCTTC	NA	NA	TRBJ2-1	TRBV5-6
CASSTRERTSTYEQYF	TGTGCCAGTAGTACTCGAGAGAGGACAAGCACCTACGAGCAGTACTTC	NA	NA	TRBJ2-7	TRBV19
CSVETNEPGNTIYF	TGCAGCGTAGAAACTAACGAGCCTGGAAACACCATATATTTT	NA	NA	TRBJ1-3	TRBV29-1
CASSLGQGDNSPLHF	TGTGCCAGCAGCTTAGGACAGGGTGACAATTCACCCCTCCACTTT	TRBD1	NA	TRBJ1-6	TRBV5-6
CASRPDRAPYNEQFF	TGTGCCAGCAGGCCCGATCGAGCGCCCTACAATGAGCAGTTCTTC	NA	NA	TRBJ2-1	TRBV7-8
CASSPITSGALYEQYF	TGTGCCAGCAGTCCGATTACTAGCGGGGCTCTCTACGAGCAGTACTTC	TRBD2	NA	TRBJ2-7	TRBV27
CASSSVPQPYEQYF	TGTGCCAGCAGCTCCGTACCTCAACCCTACGAGCAGTACTTC	NA	NA	TRBJ2-7	TRBV7-9
CASSFGREGKLFF	TGTGCCAGCAGTTTCGGTCGGGAGGGGAAACTGTTTTTT	NA	few	TRBJ1-4	TRBV27
CSVTGGYYEQYF	TGCAGCGTGACGGGGGGGTACTACGAGCAGTACTTC	TRBD2	NA	TRBJ2-7	TRBV29-1
CASIPPGGAEQYF	TGTGCCAGCATCCCCCCAGGGGGCGCCGAGCAGTACTTC	TRBD1	NA	TRBJ2-7	TRBV5-5
CASSLRQVGQPQHF	TGTGCCAGCAGCTTGCGACAGGTGGGGCAGCCCCAGCATTTT	NA	once	TRBJ1-5	TRBV5-4
CASRNRGDTGELFF	TGTGCCAGCAGGAACAGAGGAGACACCGGGGAGCTGTTTTTT	NA	many	TRBJ2-2	TRBV13
CASSEQGGQTQYF	TGTGCCAGCAGTGAGCAGGGAGGACAGACCCAGTACTTC	NA	few	TRBJ2-5	TRBV2
CASSDSSGSRNEQFF	TGTGCCAGCAGTGACTCTAGCGGGAGTCGAAATGAGCAGTTCTTC	TRBD2	NA	TRBJ2-1	TRBV6-4